The 9 T cell receptor beta chains presented below share a single source sample, sequenced in a study of blood T cell repertoires in COVID-19. Using immunoSEQ multiplex PCR, the repertoire was profiled, and TCRdb retains in-frame clones only, with some absent. Altogether roughly 160,000 clones are present, 82% being singletons, with the ten largest covering approximately 11%. Sequencing used PBMCs or T cells enriched from blood (not recorded which). All receptors come from a man aged 45-60 years who had recovered from COVID-19.

This chain uses TRBV9 with TRBJ1-3; D perhaps matches TRBD1 (6 bases). The V end was cut by 0 bases, the J end by 4 bases, with 14 bases between. The length of the CDR3 is 16 residues. The germline gives CDR1 SGDLS, CDR2 YYNGEE. The CDR3 sequence: CASSVDHRDYGNTIYF. CDR3 coding DNA: TGTGCCAGCAGCGTAGACCACAGGGACTACGGAAACACCATATATTTT.

The V and J genes are TRBV14 and TRBJ2-3, with TRBD2 as a possible D gene (6 bases). Trimming took off 2 bases at V and 7 bases at J, with 13 bases between the two ends. Germline-derived CDR1 and CDR2 are SGHDN and FVKESK. CDR3 length: 14 amino acids. The CDR3 reads CASSQHRLDHTQYF. The CDR3 DNA reads TGTGCCAGCAGCCAACATAGACTAGATCATACGCAGTATTTT.

The chain joins TRBV14 to TRBJ1-6; a weak D match, TRBD1 (5 bases). This CDR3 is 14 amino acids long. V gave up 0 bases and J gave up 10 bases, with 10 bases separating them. CDR1 and CDR2 (germline): SGHDN, FVKESK. In nucleotides, the CDR3 is TGTGCCAGCAGCCAAGAGGGACTCAGGTCACCCCTCCACTTT. This translates into CASSQEGLRSPLHF.

At least ten counts were recorded for this clone. The chain is built from TRBV7-3 and TRBJ2-2; D unresolved. CDR1 SGHTA and CDR2 FQGTGA come from the germline V gene. Trimming took off 0 bases at V and 0 bases at J, with 11 bases between the two ends. The CDR3 is 17 residues long. In nucleotides, the CDR3 is TGTGCCAGCAGCTTAACGGCAGGCCCTACGAACACCGGGGAGCTGTTTTTT. Translation gives CASSLTAGPTNTGELFF.

The chain links TRBV3-1 (or the pseudogene TRBV3-2) to TRBJ2-3; 9 nucleotides align to TRBD2. J was trimmed by 2 bases and V by 2 bases; bases with no gene match: 11. The CDR3 extends over 18 amino acids. The germline V gene encodes CDR1 LGHDT and CDR2 YNNKEL (reference sequence). The CDR3 DNA reads TGTGCCAGCAGCCAACGGCGGGGGGGCCTTTCAGACACAGATACGCAGTATTTT. Protein sequence: CASSQRRGGLSDTDTQYF.

This rearrangement joins TRBV5-1 to TRBJ1-1, with D perhaps matching TRBD1 (5 bases). The CDR3 contains 15 residues. Between the trimmed V and J ends, which lost 0 bases and 3 bases, there was a span of 12 bases. The germline CDR1 and CDR2 sequences are SGHRS and YFSETQ. The CDR3 sequence: CASSLEPGRDTEAFF. The CDR3 DNA reads TGCGCCAGCAGCTTGGAGCCAGGGAGGGACACTGAAGCTTTCTTT.

The chain is built from TRBV11-3 and TRBJ2-3; TRBD1 might be the D (6 bases). This CDR3 is 17 amino acids long. Between the trimmed V and J ends, which lost 1 base and 2 bases, there was a span of 16 bases. The V gene's germline CDR1 is SGHNT and CDR2 YENEEA. The CDR3 region has the DNA TGTGCCAGCAGCTTAGGGGACACAGGGAAGATCACAGATACGCAGTATTTT. This translates into CASSLGDTGKITDTQYF.

The V and J genes are TRBV5-4 and TRBJ2-6; the D is unclear. CDR3 length equals 14 residues. Trimming stripped 5 bases from V and 1 base from J, with 7 bases between. Germline V CDR1 and CDR2: SGHNT, YYREEE (reference sequence). CDR3 sequence: CASRRDSGANVLTF. The CDR3 nucleotides are TGTGCCAGCAGGCGCGATTCTGGGGCCAACGTCCTGACTTTC.

The V and J genes are TRBV27 and TRBJ1-1; no reliable D call. V lost 3 bases, J lost 1 base, and 6 bases lay in between. This CDR3 region has 13 residues. Germline CDR1 and CDR2: MNHEY and SMNVEV (reference sequence). This CDR3 is CASSFQENTEAFF. In nucleotides, the CDR3 is TGTGCCAGCAGTTTCCAGGAGAACACTGAAGCTTTCTTT.